This T cell receptor (beta chain) was recorded in a study of PD-L1 blockade in urothelial cancer. Study outcomes and limitations: Patients with durable benefit had greater blood expansion of tumor-associated TCR clones 3 weeks into treatment.

Notes on this clone: No antigen is known for it.

Germline assignment: CDR1 SGHAT and CDR2 FQNNGV. Trimming removed 2 bases at V and 4 bases at J, with 14 bases between. There are 16 residues in the CDR3. TCRdb keeps only in-frame clones here, not all; method: immunoSEQ multiplex PCR. Of 60,000 to 70,000 clones in the sample, approximately 75% were seen once. Described time point: pretreatment peripheral blood. The sample was PBMCs, taken around atezolizumab (anti-PD-L1) treatment. The source of this sequence is a man aged 70-80 years with urothelial cancer. The chain uses TRBV11-2 and TRBJ2-2; weak D call: TRBD1 (6 bases). The CDR3 here is CASSLTAGAITGELFF. The CDR3 bases are TGTGCCAGCAGCTTAACGGCAGGGGCAATCACCGGGGAGCTGTTTTTT. Looking up the rest from reference TRBV11-2 and TRBJ2-2 gives the full variable domain: EAGVAQSPRYKIIEKRQSVAFWCNPISGHATLYWYQQILGQGPKLLIQFQNNGVVDDSQLPKDRFSAERLKGVDSTLKIQPAKLEDSAVYLCASSLTAGAITGELFFGEGSRLTVL.